A selection of T cell receptor beta chains follows, all from one sample in a study of T cell changes during pregnancy in multiple sclerosis. Using immunoSEQ multiplex PCR, the repertoire was profiled, and TCRdb retains in-frame clones only, with some absent. This table has about 38,000 clones, 75% to 95% appearing once. Sample: CD4+ T cells from peripheral blood mononuclear cells, taken in the third trimester of pregnancy. The receptors were sampled from a female donor in good health, enrolled as a control in a pregnancy study. CDR3s include the opening cysteine and the closing phenylalanine or tryptophan. The order of the fields is CDR3 length, D gene, V gene, clone size, J gene, CDR3 DNA, CDR3 protein. A D gene is named only where the DNA matches it firmly. For some rows the clone size is stated as once, few or many, or as a class when expanded; others skip it.

length: 13
D: .
V: TRBV27
size: .
J: TRBJ1-1
DNA: TGTGCCAGCAGTTTACAGGGGCTAGGGGAAGCTTTCTTT
CDR3: CASSLQGLGEAFF

length: 15
D: TRBD1
V: TRBV5-1
size: .
J: TRBJ2-1
DNA: TGCGCCAGCAGCCAGGAACCAACAGGGGGCAATGAGCAGTTCTTC
CDR3: CASSQEPTGGNEQFF

length: 13
D: .
V: TRBV14
size: .
J: TRBJ2-6
DNA: TGTGCCAGCAGACACTCTGGGGCCAACGTCCTGACTTTC
CDR3: CASRHSGANVLTF

length: 13
D: .
V: TRBV11-2
size: .
J: TRBJ2-7
DNA: TGTGCCAGCAGCTTAGAGTGGGGCGCCGAGCAGTACTTC
CDR3: CASSLEWGAEQYF

length: 16
D: .
V: TRBV5-1
size: .
J: TRBJ2-5
DNA: TGCGCCAGCAGCTTGATAGGGCAGGGCACTGAAGAGACCCAGTACTTC
CDR3: CASSLIGQGTEETQYF

length: 14
D: TRBD1
V: TRBV29-1
size: .
J: TRBJ2-2
DNA: TGCAGCGTTTTGGGACAGGGGGTGACCGGGGAGCTGTTTTTT
CDR3: CSVLGQGVTGELFF

length: 14
D: .
V: TRBV11-3
size: .
J: TRBJ2-1
DNA: TGTGCCAGCAGCTCGACAGGCAAGTACAATGAGCAGTTCTTC
CDR3: CASSSTGKYNEQFF

length: 15
D: .
V: TRBV7-9
size: .
J: TRBJ1-2
DNA: TGTGCCAGCAGCTTACCCAGTGCAGGGGTCTATGGCTACACCTTC
CDR3: CASSLPSAGVYGYTF

length: 13
D: .
V: TRBV18
size: .
J: TRBJ2-7
DNA: TGTGCCAGCTCGCCTTCGGAGCGGTACGAGCAGTACTTC
CDR3: CASSPSERYEQYF

length: 17
D: TRBD2
V: TRBV5-1
size: .
J: TRBJ2-1
DNA: TGCGCCAGCAGCTTGGAAATAGCGGGGAATGGCAACAATGAGCAGTTCTTC
CDR3: CASSLEIAGNGNNEQFF

length: 15
D: .
V: TRBV6-5
size: .
J: TRBJ1-2
DNA: TGTGCCAGCAGGCCCCCGATTGGGGGGGGCTATGGCTACACCTTC
CDR3: CASRPPIGGGYGYTF

length: 13
D: TRBD1
V: TRBV14
size: .
J: TRBJ2-2
DNA: TGTGCCAGCAGACGGACAGGGTCGGGGGAGCTGTTTTTT
CDR3: CASRRTGSGELFF

length: 15
D: TRBD1
V: TRBV19
size: .
J: TRBJ2-2
DNA: TGTGCCAGTACAAAGGGACAGGGGTACACCGGGGAGCTGTTTTTT
CDR3: CASTKGQGYTGELFF

length: 12
D: TRBD1
V: TRBV29-1
size: once
J: TRBJ1-1
DNA: TGCAGCGTCGCCCCGGACAGGGATGAAGCTTTCTTT
CDR3: CSVAPDRDEAFF

length: 13
D: .
V: TRBV2
size: .
J: TRBJ1-2
DNA: TGTGCCAGCAGTGAAGTCGGTAACTATGGCTACACCTTC
CDR3: CASSEVGNYGYTF

length: 15
D: .
V: TRBV5-1
size: .
J: TRBJ2-4
DNA: TGCGCCAGCAGACAGCAGTCATCTGCCAAAAACATTCAGTACTTC
CDR3: CASRQQSSAKNIQYF

length: 13
D: TRBD1
V: TRBV28
size: .
J: TRBJ1-2
DNA: TGTGCCAGCAGGACACAGGGGTTTTATGGCTACACCTTC
CDR3: CASRTQGFYGYTF

length: 14
D: .
V: TRBV10-3
size: once
J: TRBJ2-1
DNA: TGTGCCATCAACGGTGCGGGCGCCGACAATGAGCAGTTCTTC
CDR3: CAINGAGADNEQFF

length: 12
D: .
V: TRBV30
size: .
J: TRBJ1-1
DNA: TGTGCCTCAACTTCCATGAACACTGAAGCTTTCTTT
CDR3: CASTSMNTEAFF

length: 12
D: .
V: TRBV30
size: .
J: TRBJ1-2
DNA: TGTGCCTGGTCCGACCAGGACTATGGCTACACCTTC
CDR3: CAWSDQDYGYTF

length: 14
D: .
V: TRBV29-1
size: .
J: TRBJ1-2
DNA: TGCAGCGTTCAGGGCGCTTCCGAAAACTATGGCTACACCTTC
CDR3: CSVQGASENYGYTF

length: 16
D: .
V: TRBV4-1
size: .
J: TRBJ2-1
DNA: TGCGCCAGCAGCCAAGGTAGCGGAAATTCCTACAATGAGCAGTTCTTC
CDR3: CASSQGSGNSYNEQFF

length: 15
D: .
V: TRBV2
size: .
J: TRBJ2-7
DNA: TGTGCCAGCACGCCCCGGGGAATGGGGAACTACGAGCAGTACTTC
CDR3: CASTPRGMGNYEQYF

length: 16
D: TRBD2
V: TRBV30
size: .
J: TRBJ2-2
DNA: TGTGCCTGGAGTGTGTCGGCGGGGGGTAACACCGGGGAGCTGTTTTTT
CDR3: CAWSVSAGGNTGELFF

length: 14
D: .
V: TRBV5-4
size: .
J: TRBJ2-5
DNA: TGTGCCAGCAGCTTGGGACAGCTTCAAGAGACCCAGTACTTC
CDR3: CASSLGQLQETQYF